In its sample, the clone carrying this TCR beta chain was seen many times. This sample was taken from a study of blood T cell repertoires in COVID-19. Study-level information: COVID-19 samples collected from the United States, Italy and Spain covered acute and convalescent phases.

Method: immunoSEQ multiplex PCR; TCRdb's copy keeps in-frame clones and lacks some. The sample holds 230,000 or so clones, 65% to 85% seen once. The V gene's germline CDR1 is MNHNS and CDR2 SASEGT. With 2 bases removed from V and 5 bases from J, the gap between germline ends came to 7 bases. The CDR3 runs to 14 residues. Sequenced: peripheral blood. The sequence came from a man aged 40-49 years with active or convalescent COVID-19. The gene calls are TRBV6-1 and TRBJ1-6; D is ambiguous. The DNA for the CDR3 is TGTGCCAGCAGTGAATCCCGGGATAATTCACCCCTCCACTTT. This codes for CASSESRDNSPLHF.